This TCR beta chain was sequenced during a study of T cells in Graves' hyperthyroidism and ophthalmopathy. Study findings and constraints: Ophthalmopathy was told apart from stable hyperthyroidism by a 13 V-J model.

Per the germline V gene, CDR1 is SGDLS and CDR2 is YYNGEE. This CDR3 has 15 amino acids. Trimming removed 0 bases from V and 5 bases from J, with 12 bases in between. There are a few counts of this clonotype. Its antigen is still unknown. No progression to ophthalmopathy during 18 months of follow-up defined stable disease. The study left out patients who had uncontrolled infection, other autoimmune disease, pregnancy or lactation. Amplification of TCR beta CDR3 regions used RNA as the template. Primed by the HTBI set, a first-round RT-PCR was run on the TCR CDR3. Each CDR3 protein gets one entry after TCRdb re-called the multiplex PCR reads with MiXCR. The sample includes approximately 640,000 distinct CDR3 sequences, approximately 15% of them seen just once.

This TCR derives from a man between 45 and 60 years old with Graves' hyperthyroidism. Sequencing was carried out using blood. The V call is TRBV9, the J call TRBJ1-5; D perhaps matches TRBD1 (5 bases). The chain's CDR3 is CASSVDLGGHQPQHF. The CDR3 bases are TGTGCCAGCAGCGTAGATCTTGGGGGTCATCAGCCCCAGCATTTT.